The present entry profiles one T cell receptor beta chain with its context. This clone showed up many times. No cognate antigen has been identified for it. No much larger clone exists at a distance of one base, and base qualities are not known. Other DNA sequences in the sample encode the same CDR3. TCR CDR3 regions were amplified from genomic DNA by multiplex PCR using the deep immunoSEQ assay. Genomic DNA extracted from each cell subset was distributed evenly over all wells of several immunoSEQ 96-well plates, and each plate served as one replicate. For unsorted PBMC, roughly 270 ng genomic DNA, equal to 30,000 or so T cell genomes, was loaded into each replicate PCR. Ten immunoSEQ deep assay plates were used to sequence unsorted PBMC genomic DNA. Purified libraries were quantified with a Qubit 3.0 fluorometer, sized on a Bioanalyzer 2100, and re-quantified with the KAPA Library Quantification kit. A separate single-read 150-cycle Illumina NextSeq 550 flow cell was used to sequence each immunoSEQ 96-well plate. In the paper's pipeline: Because the immunoSEQ output held only junctional sequences and lacked quality scores, the filtering could not match the filtering applied to full-length reads. Sequences were annotated with PyIR, a Python wrapper for IgBLAST v1.9, and V/J genes and CDR3 were assigned using IMGT germline references. Reads with weak V/J assignments (E-value above 1e-6), missing CDR3, stop codons, out-of-frame junctions, or ambiguous translated residues were removed. V3J clonotypes were defined by identical inferred V gene, J gene, and CDR3 amino acid sequence. Percentage overlap between repertoires was calculated by dividing the number of shared unique clonotypes by the size of the smaller repertoire. Richness of each repertoire was evaluated using RTK rarefaction, the Chao1 estimator, and Recon v2.1 estimates of unobserved clonotypes. Drawn from immuneACCESS, this table holds only the in-frame rearrangements with V and J called that TCRdb kept. Clones are partly lost; checked studies trace under half to an unresolved V gene and leave the rest unexplained. That table supplies the V and J calls and clone size; D and trimming were determined from the DNA. The sample table shows about 490,000 clones, and 70% to 80% are seen once. The ten largest clones take up 10% to 15% of the sample.

This sample is part of a study of shared clonotypes between healthy human individuals (TCRdb year 2020). With respect to the entire study: A couple of women and three men aged 18 to 49 years were included in the cohort. The study deeply sequenced blood TCR repertoires of several healthy adults to estimate repertoire size and the extent of clonotype sharing between individuals. Each donor's leukapheresis produced roughly between about 0.8 and 8.9 billion PBMCs. Libraries were prepared and TCR repertoires were sequenced by different laboratories using diverse techniques, in order to increase sequencing depth and limit assay-specific biases.

What the study reported, not specific to this receptor: Based on pairwise subsampling, the degree of clonotype sharing among donors was expected to be affected by sequencing depth. Sampling was limited to blood, and TCR repertoires in tissue likely differ from TCR repertoires in blood. The small number of donors limited the genetic and exposure-history diversity represented.

The donors were healthy, HIV-negative adults who had no recently reported acute infections or vaccinations. Every donor was a Caucasian adult residing in Nashville, Tennessee, USA. For unsorted samples, 100 million or so PBMCs were counted, and genomic DNA was extracted using the QIAamp DNA Blood Mini kit. Blood was collected by leukapheresis, and PBMCs were isolated by Ficoll-Histopaque density gradient centrifugation and then cryopreserved in liquid nitrogen vapor phase. This clonotype originated in a woman in her thirties or forties in good health. Some clones in this sample may be carry-over from other donors' samples. Source material: PBMCs.

The CDR3 reads CAISESSYKLPRETQYF. The DNA sequence is given as TGTGCCATCAGTGAGTCCAGTTACAAACTACCTCGAGAGACCCAGTACTTC. The receptor chain draws on TRBV10-3 and TRBJ2-5; the D gene cannot be named for sure. The CDR3 has 17 amino acids, counting the end cysteine and phenylalanine. The DNA shown is the 51-base CDR3, in frame from base 1. CDR1 and CDR2, looked up from the germline V gene, are ENHRY and SYGVKD. Trimming costs V 0 bases and J 4 bases, and their ends lie 18 bases apart.